What follows are 22 T cell receptor beta chains derived from one specimen sequenced in a study of cytomegalovirus exposure and HLA in healthy donors. The PCR used 60 Vbeta and 13 Jbeta primers. This table comes from immunoSEQ multiplex PCR, and its TCRdb copy is limited to in-frame clones, with some not included. The data contain a few hundred thousand clones, around 85% of them seen just once; the ten biggest clones take up approximately 0.22%. The source material was PBMCs. The source of these receptors is a girl aged 2 to 9 in good health and CMV-seronegative.

CDR3 in DNA: TGCGCCAGCAGCCACGGGACAGGGGTAACGGGAGTTGGATCCTACGAGCAGTACTTC. Translating gives CASSHGTGVTGVGSYEQYF. The V and J genes are TRBV4-1 and TRBJ2-7, with 10 bases aligning to TRBD1. Germline loops: CDR1 MGHRA, CDR2 YSYEKL. J lost 1 base, V lost 3 bases, and 15 bases had no gene match. This CDR3 has 19 residues.

The chain is built from TRBV27 and TRBJ2-1; D not certain. V dropped 6 bases and J dropped 8 bases, with 20 bases sitting between them. The CDR3 contains 15 residues. CDR1 MNHEY and CDR2 SMNVEV come from the germline V gene (reference sequence). CDR3 coding DNA: TGTGCCAGCAGACGTTTAGGAGATTTTTGGGATGAGCAGTTCTTC. Its translation: CASRRLGDFWDEQFF.

This sequence joins TRBV6-5 and TRBJ1-5; no definite D call. The CDR3 loop spans 13 amino acids. Trimming pared 10 bases from V and 6 bases from J, leaving 16 bases between. Germline V CDR1 and CDR2: MNHEY, SVGAGI. The CDR3 region has the DNA TGTGCCACCAAACCCCACGCAGGTCAGCCCCAGCATTTT. Protein sequence: CATKPHAGQPQHF.

V gene TRBV5-1 combines with J gene TRBJ2-3; a weak D match, TRBD1 (5 bases). V was clipped by 5 bases and J by 1 base, with 11 bases between them. The CDR3 spans 14 residues. Germline V gives CDR1 SGHRS, CDR2 YFSETQ. CDR3 region: CASRQEPRTDTQYF. In DNA form, the CDR3 reads TGCGCCAGCAGACAGGAGCCGCGCACAGATACGCAGTATTTT.

J is TRBJ2-5 and V is TRBV5-5; weak D call: TRBD2 (6 bases). CDR3 length: 14 amino acids. Germline V gene data show CDR1 as SGHKS and CDR2 as YYEKEE (reference sequence). V was pared by 0 bases and J by 5 bases, with 11 bases between. Written as DNA, the CDR3 is TGTGCCAGCAGCTTGGAGCCCCGGGGGGAGACCCAGTACTTC. Protein: CASSLEPRGETQYF.

The chain couples TRBV27 to TRBJ2-1; no reliable D call. V lost 3 bases to trimming and J lost 5 bases, with 8 bases between them. The CDR3 runs to 13 residues. In germline, CDR1 is MNHEY, CDR2 SMNVEV (reference sequence). Written as DNA, the CDR3 is TGTGCCAGCAGTTTCCGACTGAACAATGAGCAGTTCTTC. Translated: CASSFRLNNEQFF.

V gene TRBV5-5 combines with J gene TRBJ1-2, with D unresolved. The V and J ends lost 3 bases and 7 bases respectively, with 25 bases between them. The CDR3 is made up of 17 amino acids. CDR1 SGHKS and CDR2 YYEKEE come from the germline V gene (reference sequence). The CDR3 DNA follows: TGTGCCAGCAGCTGGAATTTCCGGGTCGCTCAAGGTTCTGGCTACACCTTC. Encoded protein: CASSWNFRVAQGSGYTF.

The V call is TRBV19, the J call TRBJ2-5; TRBD1 agrees at 7 bases. Near its end, the DNA agrees better with TRBJ2-7, so the J call may be wrong. Germline V CDR1 and CDR2: LNHDA, SQIVND (reference sequence). The CDR3 sequence is 13 residues long. Written as DNA, the CDR3 is TGTGCCAGTAGCATGGGACAGTCCTACGAGCAGTACTTC. It specifies CASSMGQSYEQYF.

The V call is TRBV5-1, the J call TRBJ2-1, with D perhaps TRBD2 (6 bases). The CDR3 consists of 15 residues. The germline CDR1 and CDR2 sequences are SGHRS and YFSETQ. V was trimmed by 6 bases and J by 8 bases, leaving 21 bases between them. The CDR3 bases are TGCGCCAGCACCAAATCCAGACTAGGAGAGGATGAGCAGTTCTTC. This encodes CASTKSRLGEDEQFF.

This chain joins TRBV19 and TRBJ1-1, with 8 positions matching TRBD1. CDR1 is LNHDA and CDR2 is SQIVND in the germline V gene (reference sequence). The ends lost 2 bases at V and 4 bases at J; junction bases unmatched: 6. There are 15 residues in the CDR3. CDR3 protein: CASSIRDRRVTEAFF. The CDR3 nucleotides are TGTGCCAGTAGTATACGGGACAGGAGGGTCACTGAAGCTTTCTTT.

CDR3 nucleotide sequence: TGTGCCAGCAGTTACTCGTTTGCAGGGGTCTATGGCTACACCTTC. It codes for CASSYSFAGVYGYTF. The chain uses TRBV6-5 and TRBJ1-2, with D perhaps TRBD1 (6 bases). This CDR3 is 15 amino acids long. The V end lost 0 bases, the J end lost 4 bases, and 12 bases lay between the germline ends. CDR1 is MNHEY and CDR2 is SVGAGI in the germline V gene.

To note about this clone: At one end the junction does not follow the germline gene, possibly because of a read error. This sequence joins TRBV7-9 and TRBJ1-2; D remains unclear. Germline CDR1 reads SEHNR; CDR2 reads FQNEAQ (reference sequence). This CDR3 spans 12 amino acids. The CDR3 nucleotides read TGTTCCAGCAGCCCGCCAGGATTCAGCTACACCTTC. This encodes CSSSPPGFSYTF.

The chain has TRBV9 and TRBJ2-1, with 7 bases lining up with TRBD2. Germline CDR1 reads SGDLS; CDR2 reads YYNGEE. The CDR3 is 16 amino acids. V lost 5 bases to trimming and J lost 0 bases; unmatched junction nucleotides: 8. CDR3 amino acids: CASSEQAGSSYNEQFF. For the CDR3, the DNA is TGTGCCAGCAGTGAACAAGCGGGGAGCTCCTACAATGAGCAGTTCTTC.

This chain joins TRBV19 and TRBJ1-5; D perhaps matches TRBD1 (5 bases). Germline V CDR1 and CDR2: LNHDA, SQIVND (reference sequence). Trimming removed 7 bases at V and 3 bases at J, with 19 bases between. The CDR3 covers 16 residues. The CDR3 reads CASNRGRGGINQPQHF. The CDR3 region has the DNA TGTGCCAGTAATCGGGGCCGGGGAGGAATCAATCAGCCCCAGCATTTT. The complete variable domain, with remaining parts taken from reference TRBV19 and TRBJ1-5, reads DGGITQSPKYLFRKEGQNVTLSCEQNLNHDAMYWYRQDPGQGLRLIYYSQIVNDFQKGDIAEGYSVSREKKESFPLTVTSAQKNPTAFYLCASNRGRGGINQPQHFGDGTRLSIL.

The chain combines TRBV7-2 with TRBJ2-5, with TRBD2 identical over 7 bases. The CDR3 runs to 16 residues. The V gene's germline CDR1 is SGHTA and CDR2 FQGNSA. Trimming cost V 5 bases and J 4 bases; bases outside gene matches: 13. The CDR3 DNA sequence: TGTGCCAGCAGCCAAGTTGGGCGGGAGTCGGGAGAGACCCAGTACTTC. This sequence encodes CASSQVGRESGETQYF.

The chain couples TRBV25-1 to TRBJ2-5, with 9 bases lining up with TRBD2. The assigned J gene may be wrong: the sequence end matches TRBJ2-7 better. The germline gives CDR1 MGHDK, CDR2 SYGVNS. The CDR3 is 15 amino acids. The chain's CDR3 is CASSARGGPSYEQYF. CDR3 DNA sequence: TGTGCCAGCAGTGCGCGGGGGGGCCCCTCCTACGAGCAGTACTTC.

This clone has a handful of counts. The chain has TRBV5-4 and TRBJ1-2; TRBD1 matches 8 bases. Looked up from germline, CDR1 is SGHNT and CDR2 is YYREEE (reference sequence). The CDR3 length is 13 residues. J lost 8 bases, V lost 4 bases, and 7 bases had no gene match. CDR3 loop: CASSVGTGNGYTF. DNA of the CDR3: TGTGCCAGCAGCGTCGGGACAGGTAACGGCTACACCTTC.

The chain recombines TRBV6-4 with TRBJ2-1; the D gene is possibly TRBD2 (5 bases). CDR3 length equals 15 residues. Germline-derived CDR1 and CDR2 are MRHNA and SNTAGT. V was trimmed by 6 bases and J by 2 bases, leaving 14 bases between them. The CDR3 loop reads CASRVEGHAYNEQFF. CDR3 coding DNA: TGTGCCAGCAGAGTTGAGGGTCACGCCTACAATGAGCAGTTCTTC.

The rearrangement links TRBV19 to TRBJ1-4, with 8 bases lining up with TRBD1. Germline V gene data show CDR1 as LNHDA and CDR2 as SQIVND (reference sequence). The trim removed 5 bases at V and 6 bases at J, leaving 5 bases unmatched. There are 14 residues in the CDR3. The CDR3 DNA sequence: TGTGCCAGTAGTCAATACAGGGGGGATGAAAAACTGTTTTTT. This sequence encodes CASSQYRGDEKLFF. The variable domain in full, with the rest retrieved from reference TRBV19 and TRBJ1-4, is DGGITQSPKYLFRKEGQNVTLSCEQNLNHDAMYWYRQDPGQGLRLIYYSQIVNDFQKGDIAEGYSVSREKKESFPLTVTSAQKNPTAFYLCASSQYRGDEKLFFGSGTQLSVL.

J is TRBJ1-2 and V is TRBV6-1, with a possible D match to TRBD1 (5 bases). The germline gives CDR1 MNHNS, CDR2 SASEGT. The CDR3 runs to 12 residues. The ends were cut back, 6 bases at V and 0 bases at J, with 5 bases in the middle. The CDR3 region is CASSRANYGYTF. CDR3 coding DNA: TGTGCCAGCAGCAGGGCTAACTATGGCTACACCTTC.

The sample holds one count of this clone. The J gene is TRBJ2-7, the V gene TRBV19; 10 bases match TRBD1. After removal of 7 bases from V and 2 bases from J, the junction contained 14 bases not matched to a gene. CDR3 length: 17 amino acids. Per the germline V gene, CDR1 is LNHDA and CDR2 is SQIVND (reference sequence). The CDR3 is CASNESGTGVTPYEQYF. CDR3 in DNA: TGTGCCAGTAACGAATCCGGGACAGGGGTTACCCCCTACGAGCAGTACTTC.

CDR3 in amino acids: CAKVATSGRNGEQFF. CDR3 DNA: TGTGCTAAGGTAGCGACTAGCGGGAGGAACGGGGAGCAGTTCTTC. The gene calls are TRBV11-3 and TRBJ2-1; 13 bases line up with TRBD2. Per germline, CDR1 SGHNT and CDR2 YENEEA. There are 15 residues in the CDR3.